The 16 T cell receptor beta chains presented below share a single source sample, sequenced in a study of cytomegalovirus exposure and HLA in healthy donors. PCR involved 60 Vbeta and 13 Jbeta primers. Libraries were prepared by immunoSEQ multiplex PCR; TCRdb keeps only in-frame clonotypes and omits some of them. The table has under 200,000 clones, 75% to 85% seen once; the top ten hold 7% to 9%. The sample taken for sequencing was PBMCs. Receptors originate from a male donor in good health and CMV-seropositive.

The chain joins TRBV19 to TRBJ1-5, with 7 positions matching TRBD1. The CDR3 totals 16 residues. The germline CDR1 and CDR2 sequences are LNHDA and SQIVND (reference sequence). Trimming at V came to 5 bases and at J to 1 base, leaving 8 bases not matched to a gene. The CDR3 sequence: CASSDIGGWSNQPQHF. The CDR3 DNA sequence: TGTGCCAGTAGTGATATAGGGGGCTGGAGCAATCAGCCCCAGCATTTT. The whole variable domain, remainder taken from reference TRBV19 and TRBJ1-5, is DGGITQSPKYLFRKEGQNVTLSCEQNLNHDAMYWYRQDPGQGLRLIYYSQIVNDFQKGDIAEGYSVSREKKESFPLTVTSAQKNPTAFYLCASSDIGGWSNQPQHFGDGTRLSIL.

The chain carries TRBV30 and TRBJ1-2, with D unresolved. Germline V gene sequence: CDR1 GTSNPN, CDR2 SVGIG (reference sequence). The V gene lost 1 base and the J gene lost 9 bases, with 12 bases spanning the gap. This CDR3 spans 12 amino acids. The CDR3 sequence is CAWSERSVSYTF. The CDR3 DNA reads TGTGCCTGGAGTGAAAGGAGCGTTAGCTACACCTTC.

The V gene is TRBV10-1, the J gene TRBJ2-3; maybe TRBD2 (7 bases). Trimming took off 0 bases at V and 3 bases at J, with 13 bases between the two ends. CDR1 is WNHNN and CDR2 is SYGVQD in the germline V gene (reference sequence). This CDR3 is built from 16 residues. CDR3 in amino acids: CASSESRGGPTDTQYF. The CDR3 DNA follows: TGCGCCAGCAGTGAGTCTAGGGGGGGGCCGACAGATACGCAGTATTTT.

This clone has a handful of counts. The chain recombines TRBV6-5 with TRBJ1-2; tentatively, D is TRBD1 (6 bases). CDR1 and CDR2 (germline): MNHEY, SVGAGI. V was clipped by 2 bases and J by 6 bases, with 13 bases between them. The CDR3 has 14 residues. Here the CDR3 reads CASSYGRGTDGYTF. The DNA for the CDR3 is TGTGCCAGCAGTTACGGCAGGGGAACGGATGGCTACACCTTC.

The genes are TRBV30 and TRBJ1-2; 11 bases fit TRBD1. Germline CDR1 and CDR2: GTSNPN and SVGIG (reference sequence). The V and J ends lost 8 bases and 1 base, in that order; junction bases with no gene match: 3. CDR3 length: 13 residues. The CDR3 loop is CAGDRGNNYGYTF. In DNA, the CDR3 is TGTGCCGGGGACAGGGGGAATAACTATGGCTACACCTTC.

The rearrangement links TRBV30 to TRBJ2-7; possible D gene TRBD1, 6 bases. Germline V gene lookup returns CDR1 GTSNPN and CDR2 SVGIG (reference sequence). The CDR3 spans 15 residues. Trimming stripped 3 bases from V and 5 bases from J, with 20 bases between. CDR3 nucleotide sequence: TGTGCCTGGAGGGGTTTGGCGGCACAGGGTCACGAGCAGTACTTC. Translation gives CAWRGLAAQGHEQYF.

The chain combines TRBV18 with TRBJ2-5; D gene uncertain. The CDR3 extends over 12 amino acids. Germline assignment: CDR1 KGHSH and CDR2 LQKENI. Trimming stripped 6 bases from V and 0 bases from J, with 5 bases between. In nucleotides, the CDR3 is TGTGCCAGCTCCCCGTACCAAGAGACCCAGTACTTC. Amino acid sequence: CASSPYQETQYF.

This clone has a handful of counts. CDR3 sequence reads: CASSPQHYGELFF. The CDR3 nucleotides read TGTGCCAGCAGCCCTCAACACTATGGGGAGCTGTTTTTT. This chain uses TRBV5-6 with TRBJ2-2; D gene ambiguous. This CDR3 region has 13 residues. CDR1 and CDR2 from the germline V gene are SGHDT and YYEEEE. Trimming removed 4 bases from V and 8 bases from J, with 12 bases in between.

The chain has TRBV2 and TRBJ1-4, with D possibly being TRBD1 (6 bases). The CDR3 consists of 17 residues. Germline-derived CDR1 and CDR2 are SNHLY and FYNNEI. V lost 4 bases, J lost 4 bases, and 19 bases lay in between. The CDR3 DNA sequence: TGTGCCAGCAGTGTTCGGTCCACAGGGAGTGATAATGAAAAACTGTTTTTT. It yields the protein CASSVRSTGSDNEKLFF.

J is TRBJ2-1 and V is TRBV12-5; the match to TRBD2 covers 13 bases. CDR3 length equals 15 residues. The germline gives CDR1 LGHNT, CDR2 FRNRAP. V lost 7 bases and J lost 7; bases outside the gene matches: 7. Written as DNA, the CDR3 is TGTGCTAGTGTCAAGGGGACTAGCGGGGAGAATGAGCAGTTCTTC. Encoded protein: CASVKGTSGENEQFF. Combining the CDR3 with reference TRBV12-5 and TRBJ2-1 gives the whole variable domain DARVTQTPRHKVTEMGQEVTMRCQPILGHNTVFWYRQTMMQGLELLAYFRNRAPLDDSGMPKDRFSAEMPDATLATLKIQPSEPRDSAVYFCASVKGTSGENEQFFGPGTRLTVL.

The J gene is TRBJ1-2, the V gene TRBV6-5, with 9 bases identical to TRBD1. Germline assignment: CDR1 MNHEY and CDR2 SVGAGI. This CDR3 has 15 amino acids. The trim removed 2 bases at V and 7 bases at J, leaving 8 bases unmatched. Here the CDR3 DNA reads TGTGCCAGCAGTTACAGATCTACAGGGGGCGGTGGCTACACCTTC. This translates into CASSYRSTGGGGYTF.

This chain uses TRBV29-1 with TRBJ1-2; D not resolved. CDR3 length: 13 amino acids. Germline V gene lookup returns CDR1 SQVTM and CDR2 ANQGSEA. Trimming left V 6 bases short and J 4 bases short, with 15 bases between. CDR3 sequence reads: CSVPPTDIYGYTF. The CDR3 DNA follows: TGCAGCGTCCCCCCAACAGACATCTATGGCTACACCTTC.

The genes are TRBV9 and TRBJ2-4; 7 nucleotides align to TRBD2. V lost 3 bases and J lost 8; bases outside the gene matches: 14. Germline lookup yields CDR1 SGDLS and CDR2 YYNGEE. The CDR3 spans 16 residues. CDR3 amino acids: CASSASGGGLEDIQYF. The CDR3 DNA sequence: TGTGCCAGCAGCGCTAGTGGGGGGGGTCTTGAGGACATTCAGTACTTC.

J is TRBJ2-3 and V is TRBV10-1, with D possibly TRBD1 on 5 matching bases. Trimming shortened V by 2 bases and J by 2 bases, and 14 bases separated the two germline ends. The CDR3 covers 16 residues. Germline V CDR1 and CDR2: WNHNN, SYGVQD (reference sequence). This chain's CDR3 is CASSEGAGAPTDTQYF. CDR3 coding DNA: TGCGCCAGCAGTGAGGGAGCTGGGGCTCCCACAGATACGCAGTATTTT.

The chain joins TRBV5-1 to TRBJ2-4; tentatively, D is TRBD1 (8 bases). The CDR3 is 14 residues long. V lost 1 base to trimming and J lost 7 bases, with 12 bases between them. In germline, CDR1 is SGHRS, CDR2 YFSETQ. CDR3 protein: CASSLTGGGNIQYF. Written as DNA, the CDR3 is TGCGCCAGCAGCTTGACAGGGGGGGGGAACATTCAGTACTTC.

The chain employs TRBV5-8 and TRBJ2-5; TRBD1 might be the D (5 bases). Per the germline V gene, CDR1 is SGHTS and CDR2 is YDEGEE. The CDR3 consists of 15 residues. V was trimmed by 8 bases and J by 2 bases, leaving 19 bases between them. CDR3 DNA sequence: TGTGCCAGTACACCGAGACAGACAACGCAAGAGACCCAGTACTTC. It yields the protein CASTPRQTTQETQYF. The full variable domain, its missing parts supplied by reference TRBV5-8 and TRBJ2-5, is EAGVTQSPTHLIKTRGQQATLRCSPISGHTSVYWYQQALGLGLQFLLWYDEGEERNRGNFPPRFSGRQFPNYSSELNVNALELEDSALYLCASTPRQTTQETQYFGPGTRLLVL.